The rows below give T cell receptor beta chains drawn from one sample of a study of breast tumors, draining lymph nodes, adjacent tissues. TCRdb independently ran MiXCR on the multiplex PCR reads; one entry per CDR3 protein. The sample shows approximately 210,000 distinct CDR3 sequences, less than 35% of them seen only once. Material for sequencing was axillary lymph node tissue. Receptors originate from a female donor with breast cancer. Some clones in this sample may be carry-over from other donors' samples. CDR3s include the opening cysteine and the closing phenylalanine or tryptophan. The D gene is left open where the match is weak. Not every row has a clone size; where given, it reads once, few, many or a size class.

TGTGCCACCAGCAGAGATGGCCGTACTAGCGGGTTCCAAGAGACCCAGTACTTC	CATSRDGRTSGFQETQYF	NA	TRBV15	TRBJ2-5	TRBD2
TGTGCTAGTGGTTTGCATTTCCGGGCCAAAAATTATAGCAATCAGCCCCAGCATTTT	CASGLHFRAKNYSNQPQHF	NA	TRBV12-5	TRBJ1-5	NA
TGTGCCAGCAGCTTACTCCCGGACAGGGGAGCCGGGGAGCTGTTTTTT	CASSLLPDRGAGELFF	many	TRBV7-3	TRBJ2-2	TRBD1
TGCAGGGGACTAGCGGGGGTTAGGGGCCAAGAGACCCAGTACTTC	CRGLAGVRGQETQYF	NA	TRBV20-1	TRBJ2-5	TRBD2
TGTGCCAGCAGCCCCACCCGGGGGGGAGGCTCCTACAATGAGCAGTTCTTC	CASSPTRGGGSYNEQFF	few	TRBV3-1	TRBJ2-1	TRBD2
TGTGCCAGCAGCGTATCAGGGGGCATCGACACCATATATTTT	CASSVSGGIDTIYF	NA	TRBV9	TRBJ1-3	TRBD1
TGCAGTGCGACTTCGAGCTCCTACGAGCAGTACTTC	CSATSSSYEQYF	many	TRBV20-1	TRBJ2-7	NA
TGTGCCACCAGTGATCAGGGGCTCGGTGAGCAGTTCTTC	CATSDQGLGEQFF	many	TRBV24-1	TRBJ2-1	NA
TGTGCCAGCAGCCAAGCGATGGGGCCAGAGACCCAGTACTTC	CASSQAMGPETQYF	many	TRBV14	TRBJ2-5	NA
TGTGCCAGCAGCCTAACCCCAGCCATGAATGAAAAACTGTTTTTT	CASSLTPAMNEKLFF	many	TRBV11-1	TRBJ1-4	NA
TGTGCCAGCAGCCAAGCACAGGGGGCAGGTGGCTACACCTTC	CASSQAQGAGGYTF	many	TRBV3-1	TRBJ1-2	TRBD1
TGTGCCAGCAGTTGGGCAGGGGGCGCGACTGAAAAACTGTTTTTT	CASSWAGGATEKLFF	NA	TRBV27	TRBJ1-4	TRBD1
TGTGCCTCCTCCGGACTAGCGGGGGACAATGAGCAGTTCTTC	CASSGLAGDNEQFF	NA	TRBV9	TRBJ2-1	TRBD2
TGTGCCAGCAGTCACTCGGTTCGGACAGAATCTGGGGCCAACGTCCTGACTTTC	CASSHSVRTESGANVLTF	NA	TRBV6-5	TRBJ2-6	NA
TGTGCCAGCAGCCCCTCGACTAGCGGGAGGGCCGAGGATACGCAGTATTTT	CASSPSTSGRAEDTQYF	NA	TRBV11-2	TRBJ2-3	TRBD2
TGTGCCAGAAGACTAGCGGGAGAGCCGCGCTACACCTTC	CARRLAGEPRYTF	NA	TRBV6-5	TRBJ1-2	NA
TGTGCCAGCAGTTACCCAGCGGAGCTCTCTGGGGCCAACGTCCTGACTTTC	CASSYPAELSGANVLTF	few	TRBV6-2/TRBV6-3	TRBJ2-6	NA
TGTGCCAGCAGCTTGGACAGCTACTATGGCTACACCTTC	CASSLDSYYGYTF	many	TRBV7-8	TRBJ1-2	NA
TGCAGCGTTCAGTACGACCCGGGACAGGGAGGTACTGAAGCTTTCTTT	CSVQYDPGQGGTEAFF	NA	TRBV29-1	TRBJ1-1	TRBD1
TGCGCCGGCAGCTCCGGGGCGACTACCTACGAGCAGTACTTC	CAGSSGATTYEQYF	NA	TRBV5-1	TRBJ2-7	NA
TGTGCCAGCAGCCAAGCCGGCGGACCGAACACCGGGGAGCTGTTTTTT	CASSQAGGPNTGELFF	many	TRBV14	TRBJ2-2	NA
TGTGCCAGCAGCCAAGACTTAGCGGGAGGGCCCTACAATGAGCGGTTCTTC	CASSQDLAGGPYNERFF	once	TRBV4-2	TRBJ2-1	TRBD2
TGTGCCACCAGCAGATCCCGGGACAGGGGATCCGGGGAGCTGTTTTTT	CATSRSRDRGSGELFF	NA	TRBV15	TRBJ2-2	TRBD1
TGCAGTGCCCCAAGGACTAGTTCCTACAATGAGCAGTTCTTC	CSAPRTSSYNEQFF	many	TRBV20-1	TRBJ2-1	TRBD2
TGCGCCAGCAGACCAGGGGGTCAGGGGTCGGGAGATACGCAGTATTTT	CASRPGGQGSGDTQYF	NA	TRBV5-1	TRBJ2-3	TRBD1
TGTGCCAGCAGAACACTAGCGGGAGGGTTCTACGAGCAGTACTTC	CASRTLAGGFYEQYF	many	TRBV7-8	TRBJ2-7	TRBD2
TGTGCCAGTCCCAAAGGGGAGTTCTACAATGAGCAGTTCTTC	CASPKGEFYNEQFF	many	TRBV19	TRBJ2-1	NA
TGTGCCAGCAGCCTGAGACTAGTCCAAAACATTCAGTACTTC	CASSLRLVQNIQYF	NA	TRBV3-1	TRBJ2-4	NA
TGTGCCAGCAGCAGGGGACAGGGGAACACAGATACGCAGTATTTT	CASSRGQGNTDTQYF	NA	TRBV5-8	TRBJ2-3	TRBD1